The 32 T cell receptor beta chains below were found in one sample sequenced in a study of human T cells and chemical hapten exposure. Time point indicated: patch test 2, 6 weeks after DPC sensitization. Treatment given: therapeutic diphenylcyclopropenone sensitization with weekly scalp DPC. MiXCR, applied by TCRdb to the RACE reads, yields one record per CDR3 protein. Of 330,000 or so distinct CDR3 sequences listed, around 6% were seen once; the top ten hold approximately 5.4%. The source was whole blood, collected in connection with sensitization to the hapten diphenylcyclopropenone (DPC). These receptors were collected from a young woman with alopecia areata. Some clones in this sample may be carry-over from other donors' samples.

This sequence joins TRBV7-2 and TRBJ2-3; D ambiguous. The ends were cut back, 3 bases at V and 2 bases at J, with 6 bases in the middle. Germline assignment: CDR1 SGHTA and CDR2 FQGNSA. The CDR3 consists of 13 residues. The CDR3 sequence is CASSFYTTDTQYF. The DNA of the CDR3 is TGTGCCAGCAGCTTTTATACCACAGATACGCAGTATTTT.

The rearrangement joins TRBV18 to TRBJ1-4, with D possibly matching TRBD1 (6 bases). CDR1 KGHSH and CDR2 LQKENI come from the germline V gene. CDR3 size: 15 residues. The V gene lost 3 bases and the J gene lost 5 bases, with 13 bases spanning the gap. The CDR3, as DNA: TGTGCCAGCTCACCGGGCGACAGGACGAATGAAAAACTGTTTTTT. This encodes CASSPGDRTNEKLFF. Complete variable domain (other parts from reference TRBV18 and TRBJ1-4): NAGVMQNPRHLVRRRGQEARLRCSPMKGHSHVYWYRQLPEEGLKFMVYLQKENIIDESGMPKERFSAEFPKEGPSILRIQQVVRGDSAAYFCASSPGDRTNEKLFFGSGTQLSVL.

The rearrangement links TRBV12-3 or TRBV12-4 to TRBJ2-5; D unresolved. The CDR3 is made up of 13 amino acids. V dropped 5 bases and J dropped 1 base, with 8 bases sitting between them. The CDR3 here is CASSESFQETQYF. The CDR3 region has the DNA TGTGCCAGCAGTGAGAGCTTCCAAGAGACCCAGTACTTC.

The V call is TRBV7-9, the J call TRBJ2-5; no clear D. The V gene lost 4 bases and the J gene lost 1 base, with 4 bases spanning the gap. CDR3 length: 12 residues. Germline values: CDR1 SEHNR, CDR2 FQNEAQ (reference sequence). Here the CDR3 reads CASSWAQETQYF. CDR3 bases: TGTGCCAGCAGCTGGGCCCAAGAGACCCAGTACTTC.

The chain is built from TRBV15 and TRBJ2-5, with 12 bases matching TRBD2. The CDR3 runs 18 residues. Germline values: CDR1 LNHNV, CDR2 YYDKDF (reference sequence). The junction had 15 bases not matched to a gene; V was cut back by 6 bases and J by 4 bases. The CDR3 region is CATRAGAPGLAGGETQYF. CDR3 in DNA: TGTGCCACCAGGGCAGGAGCACCGGGACTAGCGGGCGGAGAGACCCAGTACTTC.

The rearrangement uses TRBV6-2 or TRBV6-3 and TRBJ2-4; the match to TRBD1 covers 7 bases. Germline V gives CDR1 MNHEY, CDR2 SVGEGT. V trimming: 10 bases; J trimming: 5 bases; junction bases outside the gene matches: 8. The CDR3 runs to 13 residues. CDR3 in amino acids: CAINTGAENIQYF. CDR3 sequence (DNA): TGTGCCATCAATACAGGGGCCGAAAACATTCAGTACTTC.

Many counts were recorded for this clonotype. The chain combines TRBV7-2 with TRBJ1-4; tentative D call: TRBD1 (5 bases). CDR3 size: 14 residues. Germline CDR1 and CDR2: SGHTA and FQGNSA. V lost 2 bases, J lost 8 bases, and 12 bases lay in between. CDR3 in DNA: TGTGCCAGCAGCTTAATGGGGGTGAACGAAAAACTGTTTTTT. This sequence encodes CASSLMGVNEKLFF.

The rearrangement links TRBV29-1 to TRBJ2-7; D possibly corresponds to TRBD1 (5 bases). V dropped 5 bases and J dropped 0 bases, with 14 bases sitting between them. The CDR3 has 14 residues. The V gene's germline CDR1 is SQVTM and CDR2 ANQGSEA. The CDR3 DNA sequence: TGCAGCGTTACCGGGCAGGGCTCCTCCTACGAGCAGTACTTC. Translated, it gives CSVTGQGSSYEQYF.

In this sample, this clonotype turned up many times. J is TRBJ1-1 and V is TRBV12-3 or TRBV12-4; 7 nucleotides match TRBD1. The CDR3 covers 14 residues. V shed 5 bases, J shed 6 bases, and the junction held 9 bases outside the gene matches. The CDR3 DNA sequence: TGTGCCAGCAGTCGCGACAGGGATAGGGCTGAAGCTTTCTTT. Translated, it gives CASSRDRDRAEAFF.

This clonotype was seen ten or more times. The V call is TRBV6-2 or TRBV6-3, the J call TRBJ1-1; 9 bases are a match to TRBD1. Germline V CDR1 and CDR2: MNHEY, SVGEGT. The CDR3 length is 13 residues. The ends lost 10 bases at V and 5 bases at J; junction bases unmatched: 8. CDR3 region: CAIYSGQGTEAFF. CDR3 sequence (DNA): TGTGCCATCTACTCAGGACAGGGGACTGAAGCTTTCTTT.

The rearrangement links TRBV7-2 to TRBJ2-4; possibly TRBD2 for D (5 bases). Trimming took off 4 bases at V and 5 bases at J, with 18 bases between the two ends. CDR1 and CDR2 from the germline V gene are SGHTA and FQGNSA. CDR3 length: 16 amino acids. The CDR3 sequence is CASSSRLASYENIQYF. Here the CDR3 DNA reads TGTGCCAGCAGCTCCCGGTTGGCTAGCTATGAAAACATTCAGTACTTC.

This chain connects TRBV6-2 or TRBV6-3 to TRBJ1-5, with D maybe TRBD1 (5 bases). The CDR3 totals 14 residues. Germline-derived CDR1 and CDR2 are MNHEY and SVGEGT. The CDR3 here is CASAGGDSNQPQHF. The CDR3 DNA sequence: TGTGCATCCGCCGGGGGAGATAGCAATCAGCCCCAGCATTTT.

The table lists this clonotype with many counts. The V gene is TRBV5-1, the J gene TRBJ1-2; D is undetermined. The germline V gene encodes CDR1 SGHRS and CDR2 YFSETQ. The CDR3 is 15 residues long. V was trimmed by 0 bases and J by 0 bases, leaving 9 bases between them. The CDR3: CASSLVAGSNYGYTF. CDR3 in DNA: TGCGCCAGCAGCTTGGTGGCGGGTTCTAACTATGGCTACACCTTC.

The table lists this clonotype with a few counts. The chain has TRBV2 and TRBJ2-3; 13 nucleotides align to TRBD2. V shed 2 bases and J 3 bases; nucleotides not matched to a gene: 5. Germline V gene data show CDR1 as SNHLY and CDR2 as FYNNEI. This CDR3 is 17 amino acids long. CDR3 DNA: TGTGCCAGCAGTGAAACTAGCGGGGGGGCCGGGACAGATACGCAGTATTTT. It codes for CASSETSGGAGTDTQYF.

The gene calls are TRBV7-9 and TRBJ2-7; TRBD2 might be the D (6 bases). Trimming stripped 0 bases from V and 6 bases from J, with 12 bases between. Germline loops: CDR1 SEHNR, CDR2 FQNEAQ (reference sequence). This CDR3 region has 14 residues. CDR3 sequence reads: CASSLAGGGTEQYF. The DNA for the CDR3 is TGTGCCAGCAGCTTAGCGGGTGGAGGGACCGAGCAGTACTTC.

This clonotype occurred a few times. The chain joins TRBV7-8 to TRBJ2-3; 12 nucleotides match TRBD2. The length of the CDR3 is 15 residues. J gave up 6 bases and V 5 bases, and 6 bases lay outside the gene matches. Per the germline V gene, CDR1 is SGHVS and CDR2 is FQNEAQ. The CDR3 bases are TGTGCCAGCAGCGTGACTAGCGGGGGTGAGGATACGCAGTATTTT. Translating gives CASSVTSGGEDTQYF.

This clonotype was recorded at least ten times. This chain links TRBV20-1 with TRBJ2-3; TRBD2 aligns across 8 bases. The germline V gene encodes CDR1 DFQATT and CDR2 SNEGSKA (reference sequence). The CDR3 covers 14 residues. With V trimmed by 6 bases and J by 5 bases, 10 bases remained unmatched. The CDR3 spells CSAFSGGRGDTQYF. The CDR3 DNA follows: TGCAGTGCCTTCAGCGGGGGCCGAGGAGATACGCAGTATTTT.

This clonotype was seen more than once but under ten times. The rearrangement joins TRBV7-6 to TRBJ2-2; 7 bases map to TRBD2. The CDR3 has 16 amino acids. Germline V lookup: CDR1 SGHVS, CDR2 FNYEAQ. V trimming: 1 base; J trimming: 3 bases; junction bases outside the gene matches: 5. The CDR3 here is CASSLVITSDTGELFF. The DNA of the CDR3 is TGTGCCAGCAGCTTAGTGATCACTAGCGACACCGGGGAGCTGTTTTTT.

This clonotype was detected many times. For the CDR3, the DNA is TGCAGTGCTAGACGGGCAGACTACTTAAACACCTTC. Protein product: CSARRADYLNTF. The chain employs TRBV20-1 and TRBJ1-2, with D unresolved. The germline V and J ends were trimmed by 2 bases and 12 bases, with 16 bases remaining between them. The CDR3 totals 12 residues. Germline CDR1 reads DFQATT; CDR2 reads SNEGSKA (reference sequence).

This clonotype came up a few times. The rearrangement links TRBV5-1 to TRBJ1-4; D is undetermined. The CDR3 runs 15 residues. CDR1 SGHRS and CDR2 YFSETQ come from the germline V gene. Trimming removed 4 bases at V and 4 bases at J, with 14 bases between. The CDR3 here is CASSPDTTRNEKLFF. CDR3 DNA: TGCGCCAGCAGCCCTGACACGACTCGTAATGAAAAACTGTTTTTT.

This clonotype has at least ten counts. The rearrangement links TRBV29-1 to TRBJ2-1; a possible D gene is TRBD2 (6 bases). V was trimmed by 0 bases and J by 9 bases, leaving 18 bases between them. This CDR3 is 15 amino acids long. Germline V CDR1 and CDR2: SQVTM, ANQGSEA. CDR3 coding DNA: TGCAGCGTTGAAGATCGTGGGGAATTCGGGGGTGAGCAGTTCTTC. Its protein is CSVEDRGEFGGEQFF.

The sample holds many counts of this clonotype. V gene TRBV29-1 combines with J gene TRBJ1-1; D ambiguous. V was shortened by 1 base and J by 9 bases, with 6 bases between the two germline ends. Germline-derived CDR1 and CDR2 are SQVTM and ANQGSEA. This CDR3 has 10 residues. The CDR3 region is CSVEASKAFF. In DNA form, the CDR3 reads TGCAGCGTTGAAGCATCAAAAGCTTTCTTT.

This clonotype has only a few counts. The V and J genes are TRBV7-2 and TRBJ1-2; a possible D gene is TRBD1 (5 bases). The CDR3 is 15 amino acids. Germline assignment: CDR1 SGHTA and CDR2 FQGNSA. V lost 0 bases to trimming and J lost 0 bases, with 8 bases between them. The CDR3 DNA sequence: TGTGCCAGCAGCTTAGCCAGGGATGCTAACTATGGCTACACCTTC. Amino acids: CASSLARDANYGYTF.

This clonotype has a handful of counts. V usage is TRBV28 and J usage is TRBJ1-1; 9 positions match TRBD1. Germline values: CDR1 MDHEN, CDR2 SYDVKM. This CDR3 comprises 12 residues. With 4 bases clipped from V and 8 bases from J, the junction kept 2 bases outside the gene matches. CDR3 nucleotide sequence: TGTGCCAGCAGTTCACAGGGGGCCGAAGCTTTCTTT. This codes for CASSSQGAEAFF. Looking up the rest from reference TRBV28 and TRBJ1-1 gives the full variable domain: DVKVTQSSRYLVKRTGEKVFLECVQDMDHENMFWYRQDPGLGLRLIYFSYDVKMKEKGDIPEGYSVSREKKERFSLILESASTNQTSMYLCASSSQGAEAFFGQGTRLTVV.

This clonotype was recorded many times. The V gene is TRBV12-3 or TRBV12-4, the J gene TRBJ1-1; D uncertain. The CDR3 spans 15 residues. V dropped 3 bases and J dropped 5 bases, with 16 bases sitting between them. The CDR3 loop is CASSLGGRVQTEAFF. CDR3 nucleotides: TGTGCCAGCAGTTTGGGCGGACGTGTTCAAACTGAAGCTTTCTTT.

About this clonotype: Germline is not matched at one junction end, which may reflect a read error. This chain connects TRBV7-2 to TRBJ2-5, with 15 bases fitting TRBD2. In germline, CDR1 is SGHTA, CDR2 FQGNSA. The CDR3 is made up of 18 amino acids. For the CDR3, the DNA is TGTGCCAGCAGACCCGGGACTAGCGGGGGGATACCCCAAGAGATCCAGTACTTC. The encoded protein is CASRPGTSGGIPQEIQYF.

This clonotype occurred many times. The DNA for the CDR3 is TGTGCCAGCAGCCCCTCCGACGTCCGCTATAATTCACCCCTCCACTTT. It encodes CASSPSDVRYNSPLHF. This chain connects TRBV9 to TRBJ1-6; D gene unclear. Germline CDR1 and CDR2: SGDLS and YYNGEE. V lost 4 bases, J lost 3 bases, and 14 bases lay in between. The CDR3 totals 16 residues. The entire variable domain, with the rest obtained from reference TRBV9 and TRBJ1-6, is as follows: DSGVTQTPKHLITATGQRVTLRCSPRSGDLSVYWYQQSLDQGLQFLIQYYNGEERAKGNILERFSAQQFPDLHSELNLSSLELGDSALYFCASSPSDVRYNSPLHFGNGTRLTVT.

This sequence joins TRBV3-1 and TRBJ2-6, with 8 bases lining up with TRBD1. Trimming cost V 4 bases and J 2 bases; bases outside gene matches: 7. The CDR3 has 17 amino acids. The germline gives CDR1 LGHDT, CDR2 YNNKEL (reference sequence). The DNA of the CDR3 is TGTGCCAGCAGCCCCCGGACAGGGCGCGCTGGGGCCAACGTCCTGACTTTC. Amino acids: CASSPRTGRAGANVLTF.

The chain joins TRBV9 to TRBJ1-6; no firm D call. The germline V gene has CDR1 SGDLS and CDR2 YYNGEE. V lost 4 bases and J lost 6, with 5 bases in between. The CDR3 is 12 residues long. The CDR3 nucleotides are TGTGCCAGCAGCAAGGGTAATTCACCCCTCCACTTT. Its protein is CASSKGNSPLHF.

This clonotype has more than one count but fewer than ten. V is TRBV7-3 and J is TRBJ2-6, with D perhaps TRBD2 (6 bases). The CDR3 contains 17 residues. CDR1 SGHTA and CDR2 FQGTGA come from the germline V gene. Trimming removed 5 bases at V and 0 bases at J, with 14 bases between. The CDR3 sequence is CASSAWDLDSGANVLTF. The CDR3 nucleotides are TGTGCCAGCAGCGCGTGGGACTTAGACTCTGGGGCCAACGTCCTGACTTTC. The whole variable domain, filled in from reference TRBV7-3 and TRBJ2-6, reads GAGVSQTPSNKVTEKGKYVELRCDPISGHTALYWYRQSLGQGPEFLIYFQGTGAADDSGLPNDRFFAVRPEGSVSTLKIQRTERGDSAVYLCASSAWDLDSGANVLTFGAGSRLTVL.

This clonotype showed up just a few times. The chain recombines TRBV7-8 with TRBJ1-3, with 9 nucleotides matching TRBD1. CDR3 size: 17 residues. Trimming cost V 6 bases and J 1 base; bases outside gene matches: 10. Germline V gene lookup returns CDR1 SGHVS and CDR2 FQNEAQ. The CDR3 coding sequence is TGTGCCAGCAGTCCGACCGGGACAGGGATATCTGGAAACACCATATATTTT. It yields the protein CASSPTGTGISGNTIYF.

V gene TRBV7-9 combines with J gene TRBJ1-1, with D maybe TRBD1 (6 bases). The CDR3 runs 13 residues. The ends were cut back, 3 bases at V and 6 bases at J, with 11 bases in the middle. In germline, CDR1 is SEHNR, CDR2 FQNEAQ (reference sequence). The CDR3 here is CASSFPGQPEAFF. The DNA for the CDR3 is TGTGCCAGCAGCTTCCCTGGACAGCCTGAAGCTTTCTTT.